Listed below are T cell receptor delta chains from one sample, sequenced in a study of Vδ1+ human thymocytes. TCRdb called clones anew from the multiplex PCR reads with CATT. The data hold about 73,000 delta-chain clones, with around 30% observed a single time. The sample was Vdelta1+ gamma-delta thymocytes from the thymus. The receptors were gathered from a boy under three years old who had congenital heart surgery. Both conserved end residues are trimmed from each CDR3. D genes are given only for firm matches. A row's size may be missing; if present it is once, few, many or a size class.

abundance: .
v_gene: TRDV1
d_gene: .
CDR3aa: ALGEPSGVYTDKLI

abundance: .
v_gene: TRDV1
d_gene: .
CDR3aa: ALGANPFLRRDTTGFNKLI

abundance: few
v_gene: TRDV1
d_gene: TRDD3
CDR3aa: ALGEVPWGIPPGKLI

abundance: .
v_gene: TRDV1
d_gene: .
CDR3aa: ALGELKFGDLKLI

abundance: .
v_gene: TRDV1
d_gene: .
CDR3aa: ALGERGDLFPPVLRMDKLI

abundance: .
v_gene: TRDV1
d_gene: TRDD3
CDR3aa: ALGEMRIWGIKGQLI

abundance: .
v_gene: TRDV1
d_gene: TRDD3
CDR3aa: ALVRGAFGGYARRTDKLI

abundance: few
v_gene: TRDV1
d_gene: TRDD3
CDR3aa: ALGELDTGGTWGILRYTDKLI

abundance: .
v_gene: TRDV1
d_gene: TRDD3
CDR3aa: ALGELGLNLGGGPYTDKLI

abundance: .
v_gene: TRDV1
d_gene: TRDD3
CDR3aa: ALGVPTRIRKPCADKLI

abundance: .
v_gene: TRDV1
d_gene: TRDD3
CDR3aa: ALGAFRVLYWGIPHKLI

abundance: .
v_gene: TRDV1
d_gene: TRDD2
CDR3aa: ALGKPAFLPLGPRADKLI

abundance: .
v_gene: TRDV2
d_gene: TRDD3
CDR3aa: ACEGSRRAGDYWGDTPTDKLI

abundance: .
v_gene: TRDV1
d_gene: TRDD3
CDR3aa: ALGELCRLTGGFSYTDKLI

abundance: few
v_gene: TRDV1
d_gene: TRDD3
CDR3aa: ALGGTGGYLAADKLI

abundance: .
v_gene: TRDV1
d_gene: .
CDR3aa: ALGELFLSPAPRLYTDKLI

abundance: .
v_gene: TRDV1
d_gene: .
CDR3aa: ALGEGTGRGTDKLI

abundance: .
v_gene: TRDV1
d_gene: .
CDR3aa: ALGEATYRGVLYTDKLI

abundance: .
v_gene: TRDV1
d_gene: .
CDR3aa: ALGERGPGSADKLI

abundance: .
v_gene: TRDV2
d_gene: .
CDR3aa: ARGKIRYTDKLI

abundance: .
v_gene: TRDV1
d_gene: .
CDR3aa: ALPPRRDAPRDKLI

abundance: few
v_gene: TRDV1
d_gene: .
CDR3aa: ALGEPHPLTGPDKLI

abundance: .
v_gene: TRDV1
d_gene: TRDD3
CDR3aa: ALGGPLRGVLGDYTDKLI

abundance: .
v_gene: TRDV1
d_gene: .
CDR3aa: ALGDSPFLPPLKLI

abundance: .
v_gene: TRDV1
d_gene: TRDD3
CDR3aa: ALGERAYWGIRGTDKLI

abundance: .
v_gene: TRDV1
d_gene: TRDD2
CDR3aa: ALGDQFLPLT

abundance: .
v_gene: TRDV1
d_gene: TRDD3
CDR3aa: ALGDTAGGGWTGGWGKLI

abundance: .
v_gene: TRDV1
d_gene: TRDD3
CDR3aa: ALGPNGLTGGQGAYTDKLI

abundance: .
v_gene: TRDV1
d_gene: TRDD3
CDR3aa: ALGEPWPSEYWGSNTDKLI

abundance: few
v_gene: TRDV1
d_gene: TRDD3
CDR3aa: ALGGPRVLGDGITDKLI

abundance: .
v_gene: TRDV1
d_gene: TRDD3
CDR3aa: ALGEHRPLELGDRSTDKLI

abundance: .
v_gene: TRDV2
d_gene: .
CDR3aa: ASRGSDKLI

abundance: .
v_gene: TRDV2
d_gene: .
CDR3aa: ATVLTVLGALEYTDKLI

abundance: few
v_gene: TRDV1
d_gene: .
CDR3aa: ALGDSIPKQPDLRYTDKLI

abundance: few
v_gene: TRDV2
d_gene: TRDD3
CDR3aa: ACGTGGKYADKLI

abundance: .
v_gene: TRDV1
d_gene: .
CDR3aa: ALGELGGPSPTDKLI

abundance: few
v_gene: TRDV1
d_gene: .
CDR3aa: ALGSPTETSYTDKLI

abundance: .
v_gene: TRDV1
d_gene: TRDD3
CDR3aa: ALGNLPRGRGLGDGRPDKLI

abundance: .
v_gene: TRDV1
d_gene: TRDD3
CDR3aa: ALGERRGIRSSETDKLI

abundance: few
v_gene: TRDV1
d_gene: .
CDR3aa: ALGELLAPVGLNTDKLI

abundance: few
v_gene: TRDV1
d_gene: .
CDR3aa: ALGETPSYVVFWGSRDKLI